The next 3 T cell receptor beta chains were all read from a single sample in a study of memory CD4+ T cells and cytomegalovirus serostatus. Assay: immunoSEQ multiplex PCR; the TCRdb copy retains only in-frame clones and omits some. The table records 30,000 to 40,000 clones, approximately 76% of them present only once. Single viable CD3+CD4+CD8-CD45RO+ cells were sorted as the memory CD4+ T cells. Sequenced: memory CD4+ T cells from blood. The source is an adult in good health and CMV-seronegative. Some clones in this sample may be carry-over from other donors' samples.

The V gene is TRBV5-1, the J gene TRBJ2-3; 7 nucleotides line up with TRBD2. V was clipped by 0 bases and J by 1 base; unmatched bases: 11. CDR1 SGHRS and CDR2 YFSETQ come from the germline V gene. The CDR3 totals 18 residues. As DNA, the CDR3 is TGCGCCAGCAGCTTGGGCGGGTCTCGGGGGGTCCGCACAGATACGCAGTATTTT. Amino acid sequence: CASSLGGSRGVRTDTQYF. Together with reference TRBV5-1 and TRBJ2-3, the CDR3 gives the full variable domain: KAGVTQTPRYLIKTRGQQVTLSCSPISGHRSVSWYQQTPGQGLQFLFEYFSETQRNKGNFPGRFSGRQFSNSRSEMNVSTLELGDSALYLCASSLGGSRGVRTDTQYFGPGTRLTVL.

The rearrangement links TRBV11-2 to TRBJ2-7; tentative D call: TRBD1 (5 bases). Per germline, CDR1 SGHAT and CDR2 FQNNGV. V was clipped by 8 bases and J by 6 bases, with 11 bases between them. CDR3 length: 11 amino acids. The CDR3 sequence: CASGRGFEQYF. In DNA, the CDR3 is TGTGCCAGCGGTAGGGGCTTCGAGCAGTACTTC.

This chain uses TRBV9 with TRBJ2-5, with 8 bases fitting TRBD1. The CDR3 is 15 amino acids. V lost 4 bases to trimming and J lost 1 base; unmatched junction nucleotides: 6. Germline V gene sequence: CDR1 SGDLS, CDR2 YYNGEE. The CDR3 bases are TGTGCCAGCAGCCAGGGGGCACGGCCCCAAGAGACCCAGTACTTC. This sequence encodes CASSQGARPQETQYF.